This T cell receptor beta chain derives from a study of identical twins (dated by TCRdb to about 2016). The study in broad terms: The study deep-sequenced TCR alpha and beta repertoires from monozygotic twins, unrelated adults of various ages and cord blood to test whether fetal clonotypes persist. Replicate twin experiments were performed at different times using different library preparation protocols to rule out contamination. What the authors observed across the whole study: Fewer insertions were carried by abundant cord blood beta clonotypes, a similar but weaker trend appeared in young adult naive repertoires, and no such trend appeared in memory repertoires. The excess sharing between twins in beta out-of-frame sequences was weaker because fewer shared sequences reduced the signal-to-noise ratio. Compared with coincidental sharing between unrelated individuals, out-of-frame TCR alpha sequences shared between twins had an excess of sequences with low generation probability. Recombination models systematically underestimated out-of-frame TCR alpha sharing in monozygotic twins but agreed with sharing between unrelated individuals. Zero-insertion analyses could be partly confounded by invariant T cells such as MAIT and iNKT, though diverse VJ usage argued against such confounding for most clonotypes. Conclusions relied on cross-sectional statistical analysis, since the same donors could not be followed over many years.

For CDR1 and CDR2, the germline V gene lists MDHEN and SYDVKM. The junction shows trimming of 8 bases on V and 5 bases on J, and the gene matches do not reach 6 bases of it. The CDR3 sequence holds 13 residues, the cysteine and phenylalanine included. The read is trimmed to its CDR3 DNA, 39 bases read in frame from base 1. Library method: 5' RACE. Sequencing was performed on an Illumina HiSeq 2000. A universal primer binding site was added through template switching, and the final cDNA carried a unique molecular identifier so that TCR cDNA molecules could be counted accurately. Specific primers in the conserved constant-segment region were used to synthesize first-strand cDNA for TCR alpha and beta chains. To control for contamination, every cDNA library was double barcoded, receiving both a SMART-Mk sample barcode and Illumina barcodes. TruSeq adapter sequences along with Illumina sample barcodes were introduced in two successive PCR steps. The Illumina HiSeq platform was used with custom primers to sequence TCR alpha and beta cDNA libraries. As for how the authors treated the data: Unique molecular identifiers were extracted from raw reads with MiGEC, and CDR3 positions were determined with MiXCR. Recombination models were inferred per individual with the repgenHMM and IGoR tools using an EM algorithm. Shared clonotype analysis was performed with the tcR package in R, normalizing sharing by the product of cloneset sizes. To study raw recombination without the effects of thymic and clonal selection, out-of-frame nonproductive sequences were analyzed. TCRdb reprocessed the public reads (quality trimming at Q25 with fastp, clone calling with MiXCR) and kept in-frame beta chains. Entries that share a CDR3 protein sequence are merged under the most common genes and DNA. These V and J calls are TCRdb output, not the study's own analysis. For this sample the table gives about 810,000 distinct CDR3 sequences, of which 9% to 15% were detected only once. Around 1.5% of the sample rests with the top ten.

This clonotype has more than one count but fewer than ten. Its antigen is not yet known. Within one base of it there is no much larger clone, and no base qualities were kept. Only healthy Caucasian donors were included. The twin cohort comprised three pairs of female monozygotic twins, all aged about 18 to 30 years. The RNA used for TCR libraries was isolated from peripheral blood mononuclear cells. The data also belong to a second study, concerning yellow fever vaccine responses in identical twins. As noted in the second study: According to the authors, in identical twins the way T cells responded to vaccination appeared partly convergent and partly personalized. In the study, vaccine-responding T cell clones were precisely tracked in identical twins.

The TCR originated in a woman in her late teens or twenties in good health. In this chain, TRBV28 is recombined with TRBJ1-1; 9 central bases correspond to TRBD1. The sequenced sample consisted of PBMCs. The CDR3 amino acid sequence is: CASDRDRVTEAFF. DNA sequence: TGTGCCAGCGACCGGGACAGGGTTACTGAAGCTTTCTTT.